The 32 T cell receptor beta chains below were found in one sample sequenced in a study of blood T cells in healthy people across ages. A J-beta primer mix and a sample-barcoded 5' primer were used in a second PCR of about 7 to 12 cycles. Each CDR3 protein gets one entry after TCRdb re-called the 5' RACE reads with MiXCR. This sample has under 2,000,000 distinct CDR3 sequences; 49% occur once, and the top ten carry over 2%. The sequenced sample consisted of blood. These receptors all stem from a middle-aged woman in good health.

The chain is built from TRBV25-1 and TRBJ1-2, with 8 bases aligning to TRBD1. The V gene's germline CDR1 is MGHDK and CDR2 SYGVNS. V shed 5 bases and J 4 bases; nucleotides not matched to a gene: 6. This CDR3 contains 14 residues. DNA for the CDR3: TGTGCCAGCAGTAGCCGGGACAGGTCCTATGGCTACACCTTC. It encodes CASSSRDRSYGYTF.

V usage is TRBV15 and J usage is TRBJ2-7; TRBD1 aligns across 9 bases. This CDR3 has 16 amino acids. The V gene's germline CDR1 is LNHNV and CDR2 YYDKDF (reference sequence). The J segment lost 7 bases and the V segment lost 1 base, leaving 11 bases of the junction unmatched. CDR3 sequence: CATSRGPGTGNPEQYF. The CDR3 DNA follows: TGTGCCACCAGCAGAGGGCCCGGGACAGGGAATCCGGAGCAGTACTTC.

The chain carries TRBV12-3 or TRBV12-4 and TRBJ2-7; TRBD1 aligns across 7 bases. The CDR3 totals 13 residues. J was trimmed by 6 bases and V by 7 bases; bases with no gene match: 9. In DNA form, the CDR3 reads TGTGCCAGCATGTCGGGACAGACTCGCGAGCAGTACTTC. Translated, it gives CASMSGQTREQYF.

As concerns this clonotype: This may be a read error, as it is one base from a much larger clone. CDR3 loop: CASGRKEQFF. CDR3 nucleotides: TGTGCCAGTGGTCGCAAGGAGCAGTTCTTC. The chain links TRBV27 to TRBJ2-1; D unresolved. The CDR3 contains 10 residues. CDR1 is MNHEY and CDR2 is SMNVEV in the germline V gene (reference sequence). V was clipped by 9 bases and J by 10 bases, with 10 bases between them.

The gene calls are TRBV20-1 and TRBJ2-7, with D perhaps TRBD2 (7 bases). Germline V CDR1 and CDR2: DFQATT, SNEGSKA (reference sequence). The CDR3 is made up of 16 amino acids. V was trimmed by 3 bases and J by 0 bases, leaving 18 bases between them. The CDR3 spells CSASPGRAGASYEQYF. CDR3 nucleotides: TGCAGTGCTAGCCCGGGTCGGGCGGGGGCCTCCTACGAGCAGTACTTC.

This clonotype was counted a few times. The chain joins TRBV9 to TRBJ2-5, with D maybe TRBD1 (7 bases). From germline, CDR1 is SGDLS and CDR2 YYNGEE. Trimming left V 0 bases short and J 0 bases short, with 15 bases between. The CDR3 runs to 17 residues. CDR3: CASSVAGGTAYQETQYF. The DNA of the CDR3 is TGTGCCAGCAGCGTAGCTGGGGGGACAGCGTACCAAGAGACCCAGTACTTC.

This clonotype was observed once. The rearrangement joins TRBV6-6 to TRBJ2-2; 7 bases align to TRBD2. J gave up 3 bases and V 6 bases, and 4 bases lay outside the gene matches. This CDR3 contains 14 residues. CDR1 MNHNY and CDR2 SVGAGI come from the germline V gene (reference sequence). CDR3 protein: CASSPSGYTGELFF. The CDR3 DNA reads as TGTGCCAGCAGCCCTAGCGGCTACACCGGGGAGCTGTTTTTT.

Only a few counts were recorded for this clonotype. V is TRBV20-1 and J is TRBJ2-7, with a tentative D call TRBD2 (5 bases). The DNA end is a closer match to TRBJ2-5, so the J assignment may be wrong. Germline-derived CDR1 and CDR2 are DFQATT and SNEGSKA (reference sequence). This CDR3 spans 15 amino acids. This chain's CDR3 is CSASPFGPGMETQYF. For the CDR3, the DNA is TGCAGTGCTAGTCCCTTCGGTCCGGGGATGGAGACCCAGTACTTC.

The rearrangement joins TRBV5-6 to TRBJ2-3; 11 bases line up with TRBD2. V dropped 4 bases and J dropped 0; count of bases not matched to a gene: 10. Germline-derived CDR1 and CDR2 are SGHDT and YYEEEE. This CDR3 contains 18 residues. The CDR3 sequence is CASSALAGGHPSTDTQYF. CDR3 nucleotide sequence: TGTGCCAGCAGCGCCCTAGCGGGGGGACATCCTAGCACAGATACGCAGTATTTT.

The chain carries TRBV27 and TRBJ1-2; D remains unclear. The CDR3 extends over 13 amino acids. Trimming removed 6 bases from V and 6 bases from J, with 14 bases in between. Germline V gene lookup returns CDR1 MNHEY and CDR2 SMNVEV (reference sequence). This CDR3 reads CASSPNGPNGYTF. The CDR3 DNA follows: TGTGCCAGCAGCCCTAACGGGCCCAATGGCTACACCTTC.

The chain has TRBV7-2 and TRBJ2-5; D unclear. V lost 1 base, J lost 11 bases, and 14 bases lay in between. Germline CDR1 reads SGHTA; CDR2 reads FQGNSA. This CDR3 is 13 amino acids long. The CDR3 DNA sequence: TGTGCCAGCAGCTTAGATCGCATTTACGTGCAGTACTTC. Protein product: CASSLDRIYVQYF.

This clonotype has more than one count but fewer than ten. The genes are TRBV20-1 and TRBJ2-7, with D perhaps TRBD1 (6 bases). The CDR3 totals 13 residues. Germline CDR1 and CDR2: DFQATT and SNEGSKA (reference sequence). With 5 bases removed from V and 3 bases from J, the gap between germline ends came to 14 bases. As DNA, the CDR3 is TGCAGTGCTCCCTCAACAGGGTTCTACGAGCAGTACTTC. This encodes CSAPSTGFYEQYF.

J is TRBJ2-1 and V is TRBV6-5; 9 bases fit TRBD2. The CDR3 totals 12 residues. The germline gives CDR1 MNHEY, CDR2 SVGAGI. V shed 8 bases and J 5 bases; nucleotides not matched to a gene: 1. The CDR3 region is CASAGGNNEQFF. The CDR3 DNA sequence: TGTGCCAGCGCGGGGGGGAACAATGAGCAGTTCTTC.

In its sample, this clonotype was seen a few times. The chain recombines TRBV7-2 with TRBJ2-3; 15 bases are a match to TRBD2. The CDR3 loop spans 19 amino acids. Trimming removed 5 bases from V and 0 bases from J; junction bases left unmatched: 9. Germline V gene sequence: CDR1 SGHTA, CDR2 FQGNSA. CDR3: CASSGRGLAGGASTDTQYF. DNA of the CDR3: TGTGCCAGCAGCGGCCGGGGACTAGCGGGGGGCGCAAGCACAGATACGCAGTATTTT.

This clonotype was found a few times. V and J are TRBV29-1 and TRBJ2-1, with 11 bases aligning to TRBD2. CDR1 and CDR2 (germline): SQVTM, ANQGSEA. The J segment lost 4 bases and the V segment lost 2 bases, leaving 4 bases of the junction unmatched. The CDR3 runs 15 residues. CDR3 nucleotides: TGCAGCGTTGAACGGGCTAGCGGGGGGTACAATGAGCAGTTCTTC. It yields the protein CSVERASGGYNEQFF.

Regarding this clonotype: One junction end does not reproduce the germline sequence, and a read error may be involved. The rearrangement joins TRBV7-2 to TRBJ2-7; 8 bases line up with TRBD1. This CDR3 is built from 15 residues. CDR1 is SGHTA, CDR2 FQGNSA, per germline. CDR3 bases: TGTGCCAGCAGGCGCTCCGGGACAGGTCCCTACGAGCAGTGCTTC. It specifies CASRRSGTGPYEQCF.

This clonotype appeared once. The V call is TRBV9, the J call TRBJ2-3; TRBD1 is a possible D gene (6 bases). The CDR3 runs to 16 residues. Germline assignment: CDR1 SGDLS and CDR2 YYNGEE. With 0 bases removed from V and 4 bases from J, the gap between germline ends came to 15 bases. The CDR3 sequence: CASSVATKGVSDTQYF. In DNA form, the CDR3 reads TGTGCCAGCAGCGTAGCTACAAAGGGGGTTTCAGATACGCAGTATTTT.

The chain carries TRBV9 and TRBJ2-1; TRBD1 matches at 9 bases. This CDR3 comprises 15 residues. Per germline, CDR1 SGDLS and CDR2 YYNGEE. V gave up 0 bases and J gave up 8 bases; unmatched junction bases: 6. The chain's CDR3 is CASSVEAQGAHEQFF. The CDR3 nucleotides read TGTGCCAGCAGCGTAGAGGCACAGGGGGCTCATGAGCAGTTCTTC.

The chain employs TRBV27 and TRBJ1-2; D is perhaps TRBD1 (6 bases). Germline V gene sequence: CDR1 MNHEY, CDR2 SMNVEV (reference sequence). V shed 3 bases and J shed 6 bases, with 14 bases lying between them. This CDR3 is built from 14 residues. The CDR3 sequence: CASSFTGRVDGYTF. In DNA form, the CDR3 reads TGTGCCAGCAGTTTTACAGGGCGGGTAGATGGCTACACCTTC.

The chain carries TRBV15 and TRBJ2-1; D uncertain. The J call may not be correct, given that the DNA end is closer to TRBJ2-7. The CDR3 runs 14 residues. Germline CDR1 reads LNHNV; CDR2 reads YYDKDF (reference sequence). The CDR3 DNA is TGTGCCACCAGCAGCAGGATCGTGGGCAATGAGCAGTACTTC. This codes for CATSSRIVGNEQYF.

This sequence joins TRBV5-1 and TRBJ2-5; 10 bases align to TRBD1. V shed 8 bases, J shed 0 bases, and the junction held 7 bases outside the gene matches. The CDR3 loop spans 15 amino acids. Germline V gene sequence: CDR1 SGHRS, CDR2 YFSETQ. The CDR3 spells CASTGTGAYQETQYF. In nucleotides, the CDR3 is TGCGCCAGTACCGGGACAGGGGCGTACCAAGAGACCCAGTACTTC.

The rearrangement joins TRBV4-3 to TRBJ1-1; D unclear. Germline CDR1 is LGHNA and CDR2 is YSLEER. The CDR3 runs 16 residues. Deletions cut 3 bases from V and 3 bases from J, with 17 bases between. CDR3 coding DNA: TGCGCCAGCAGCCAGGACCTTAGCGCGGAGGACACTGAAGCTTTCTTT. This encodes CASSQDLSAEDTEAFF.

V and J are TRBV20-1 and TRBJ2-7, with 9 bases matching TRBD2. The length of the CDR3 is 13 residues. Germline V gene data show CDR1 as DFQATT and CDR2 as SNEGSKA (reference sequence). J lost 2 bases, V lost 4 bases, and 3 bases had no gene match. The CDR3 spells CSATQRGAYEQYF. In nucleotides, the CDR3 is TGCAGTGCTACCCAGCGGGGGGCCTACGAGCAGTACTTC.

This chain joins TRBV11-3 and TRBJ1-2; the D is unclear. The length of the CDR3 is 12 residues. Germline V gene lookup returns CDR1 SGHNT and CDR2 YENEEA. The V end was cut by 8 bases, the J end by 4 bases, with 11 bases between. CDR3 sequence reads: CASPEGPYGYTF. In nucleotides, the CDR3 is TGTGCCAGCCCTGAGGGTCCCTATGGCTACACCTTC.

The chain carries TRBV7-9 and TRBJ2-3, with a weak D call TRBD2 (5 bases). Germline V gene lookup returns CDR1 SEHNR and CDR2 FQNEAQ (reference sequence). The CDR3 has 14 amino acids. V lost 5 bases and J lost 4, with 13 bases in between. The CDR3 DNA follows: TGTGCCAGCAGCCCCTTAGCGTCTTCAGATACGCAGTATTTT. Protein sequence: CASSPLASSDTQYF.

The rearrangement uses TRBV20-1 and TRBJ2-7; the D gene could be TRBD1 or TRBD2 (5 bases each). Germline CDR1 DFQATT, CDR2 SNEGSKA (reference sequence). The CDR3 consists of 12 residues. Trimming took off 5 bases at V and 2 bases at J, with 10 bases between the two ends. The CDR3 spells CSAWGRTYEQYF. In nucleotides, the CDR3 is TGCAGTGCTTGGGGACGGACCTACGAGCAGTACTTC.

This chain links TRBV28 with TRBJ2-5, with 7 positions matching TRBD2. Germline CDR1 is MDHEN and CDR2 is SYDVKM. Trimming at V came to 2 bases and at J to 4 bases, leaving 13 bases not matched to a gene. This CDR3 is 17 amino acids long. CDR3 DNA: TGTGCCAGCAGTTTAAAGCCGAGGACTAGAAGGGGAGAGACCCAGTACTTC. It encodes CASSLKPRTRRGETQYF. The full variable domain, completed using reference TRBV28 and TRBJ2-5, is DVKVTQSSRYLVKRTGEKVFLECVQDMDHENMFWYRQDPGLGLRLIYFSYDVKMKEKGDIPEGYSVSREKKERFSLILESASTNQTSMYLCASSLKPRTRRGETQYFGPGTRLLVL.

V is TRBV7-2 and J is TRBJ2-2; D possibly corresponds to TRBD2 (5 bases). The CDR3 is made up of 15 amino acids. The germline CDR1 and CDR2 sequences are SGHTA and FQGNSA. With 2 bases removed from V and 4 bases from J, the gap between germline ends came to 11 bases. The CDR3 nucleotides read TGTGCCAGCAGCTTAAGTTGGAGGTTCACCGGGGAGCTGTTTTTT. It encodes CASSLSWRFTGELFF. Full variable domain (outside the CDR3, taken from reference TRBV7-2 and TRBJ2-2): GAGVSQSPSNKVTEKGKDVELRCDPISGHTALYWYRQSLGQGLEFLIYFQGNSAPDKSGLPSDRFSAERTGGSVSTLTIQRTQQEDSAVYLCASSLSWRFTGELFFGEGSRLTVL.

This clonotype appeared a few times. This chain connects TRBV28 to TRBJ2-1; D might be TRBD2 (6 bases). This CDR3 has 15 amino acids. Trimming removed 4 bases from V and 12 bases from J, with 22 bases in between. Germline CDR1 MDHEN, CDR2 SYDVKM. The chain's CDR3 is CASSSPAVAEGWQFF. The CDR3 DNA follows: TGTGCCAGCAGTTCCCCCGCGGTAGCGGAGGGTTGGCAGTTCTTC.

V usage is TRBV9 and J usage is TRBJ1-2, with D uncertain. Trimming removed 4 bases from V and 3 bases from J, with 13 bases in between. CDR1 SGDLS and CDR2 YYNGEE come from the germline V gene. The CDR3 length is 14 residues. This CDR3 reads CASSPDPGYYGYTF. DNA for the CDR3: TGTGCCAGCAGCCCAGATCCGGGCTACTATGGCTACACCTTC. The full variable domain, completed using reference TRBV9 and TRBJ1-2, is DSGVTQTPKHLITATGQRVTLRCSPRSGDLSVYWYQQSLDQGLQFLIQYYNGEERAKGNILERFSAQQFPDLHSELNLSSLELGDSALYFCASSPDPGYYGYTFGSGTRLTVV.

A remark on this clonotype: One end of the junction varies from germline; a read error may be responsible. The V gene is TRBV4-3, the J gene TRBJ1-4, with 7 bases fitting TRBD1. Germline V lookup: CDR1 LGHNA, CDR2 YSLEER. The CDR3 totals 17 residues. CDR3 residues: CASSRGQPRGTNEELFF. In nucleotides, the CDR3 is TGCGCCAGCAGCCGGGGACAGCCCCGGGGTACTAATGAAGAACTGTTTTTT.

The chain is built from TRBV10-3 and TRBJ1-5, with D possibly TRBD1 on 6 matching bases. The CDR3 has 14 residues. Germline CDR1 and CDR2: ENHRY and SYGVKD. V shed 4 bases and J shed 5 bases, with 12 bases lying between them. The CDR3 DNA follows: TGTGCCATCAGTGGGACGGGGGCTGATCAGCCCCAGCATTTT. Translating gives CAISGTGADQPQHF.